This TCR beta chain was identified during a study of Ad26.COV2.S vaccination and SARS-CoV-2 variants. Study-level information: In the COV1001 trial, the donor was in the Ad26.COV2.S arm. Participants got Ad26.COV2.S intramuscularly, once or twice 56 days apart. Study findings and constraints: Non-spike TCR breadth was similar in vaccine and placebo recipients.

This table comes from immunoSEQ multiplex PCR, and its TCRdb copy is limited to in-frame clones, with some not included. The sample shows about 410,000 clones, roughly nine tenths of them seen only once. Treatment in this sample: roughly 18 received Ad26.COV2.S at low or high dose, single or two shots; 5 received placebo; per-sample allocation not given. The samples date from day 63 after the first vaccine or placebo injection. Expression of Wuhan-strain SARS-CoV-2 spike came from the Ad26 vector that formed the vaccine. A remark on this clone: The antigen is not known.

Germline CDR1 SGHRS, CDR2 YFSETQ. Trimming removed 4 bases from V and 5 bases from J; junction bases left unmatched: 14. The CDR3 sequence is 17 residues long. The TCR sequence derives from a person aged 18 to 59 who received the Ad26.COV2.S COVID-19 vaccine or a placebo. This rearrangement joins TRBV5-1 to TRBJ2-1, with 8 nucleotides matching TRBD1. The sample was peripheral blood, taken in a trial of Ad26.COV2.S vaccine versus placebo. The DNA of the CDR3 is TGCGCCAGCAGCCGCCGGACAGGGCCTGAGGGACACAATGAGCAGTTCTTC. It specifies CASSRRTGPEGHNEQFF.